This TCR beta chain originates from a study of CD4 T cells in relation to SARS-CoV-2 and coronaviruses. The overall study: After roughly 9 days of antigen culture, PBMC TCR beta CDR3s were sequenced. The negative reference was HIV-1 Nef peptide pool or peptide-free culture. Study-wide results and caveats: No crossreactivity against non-spike viral proteins was tested here.

The assay was immunoSEQ multiplex PCR, and TCRdb's table has in-frame clones only and misses some. This sample has just under 20,000 clones, with more than 65% found just once. Germline-derived CDR1 and CDR2 are MNHEY and SVGEGT. V was shortened by 6 bases and J by 2 bases, with 16 bases between the two germline ends. This CDR3 region has 15 residues. Note on this clone: Antigen: not known.

CD4+ T cells from unexposed donors were obtained before the COVID-19 pandemic (2011-2018). After ten to eleven days of culture, CD4+ T cells were isolated. Testing used SARS-CoV-2 S/N and four cold-coronavirus spikes on unexposed-donor CD4+ T cells, cells permitting. The rearrangement uses TRBV6-2 or TRBV6-3 and TRBJ1-2, with a tentative D call TRBD1 (5 bases). Sequenced material: CD4+ T cells from PBMCs, cultured in vitro. The receptor was derived from a human donor in good health. CDR3 sequence: CASSLTQTENYGYTF. In DNA form, the CDR3 reads TGTGCCAGCAGCCTCACACAGACAGAGAACTATGGCTACACCTTC.